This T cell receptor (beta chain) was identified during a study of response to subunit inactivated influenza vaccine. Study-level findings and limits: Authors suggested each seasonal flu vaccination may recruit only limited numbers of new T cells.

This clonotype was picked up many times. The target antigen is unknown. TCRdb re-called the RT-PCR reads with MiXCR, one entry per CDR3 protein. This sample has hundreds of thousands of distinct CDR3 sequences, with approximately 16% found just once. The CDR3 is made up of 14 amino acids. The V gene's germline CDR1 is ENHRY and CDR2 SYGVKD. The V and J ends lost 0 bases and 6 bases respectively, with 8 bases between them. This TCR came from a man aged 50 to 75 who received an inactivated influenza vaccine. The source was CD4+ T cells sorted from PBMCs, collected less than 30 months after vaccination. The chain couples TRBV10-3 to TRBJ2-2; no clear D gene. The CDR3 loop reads CAISESNGAGELFF. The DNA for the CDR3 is TGTGCCATCAGTGAGTCGAATGGGGCCGGGGAGCTGTTTTTT.